The 26 T cell receptor beta chains below come from one sample, sequenced in a study of beta chain features in type 1 diabetes. The whole isolated RNA underwent reverse transcription, so sequencing captured expressed TCRB transcripts. Generated by immunoSEQ multiplex PCR, the TCRdb table keeps only in-frame clones and is missing some. The data hold about 220,000 clones, with 11% observed a single time. The specimen sequenced was central memory CD4+ T cells from blood. The receptors were sampled from a man younger than 35 in good health.

This clone was seen a few times. A single base is all that separates this from a far larger clone, so a read error is likely. Other DNA sequences in this sample translate to the same CDR3. V and J are TRBV5-1 and TRBJ2-1; possible D gene TRBD2, 5 bases. The CDR3 has 18 amino acids. Per the germline V gene, CDR1 is SGHRS and CDR2 is YFSETQ. Trimming took off 0 bases at V and 1 base at J, with 17 bases between the two ends. The CDR3 nucleotides read TGCGCCAGCAGCTTGGAGGGTCCTAGCCCCTTATCCTACAATGAGCAGTTCTTC. Its protein is CASSLEGPSPLSYNEQFF.

The chain combines TRBV5-1 with TRBJ1-5, with 9 bases that match TRBD1. This CDR3 is built from 14 residues. Trimming cost V 2 bases and J 7 bases; bases outside gene matches: 4. Per germline, CDR1 SGHRS and CDR2 YFSETQ. CDR3 coding DNA: TGCGCCAGCAGCTTCACAGGGGGCGGACAGCCCCAGCATTTT. Encoded protein: CASSFTGGGQPQHF. Full variable domain (missing parts from reference TRBV5-1 and TRBJ1-5): KAGVTQTPRYLIKTRGQQVTLSCSPISGHRSVSWYQQTPGQGLQFLFEYFSETQRNKGNFPGRFSGRQFSNSRSEMNVSTLELGDSALYLCASSFTGGGQPQHFGDGTRLSIL.

The chain uses TRBV7-2 and TRBJ2-3, with 11 bases matching TRBD2. Trimming removed 4 bases from V and 2 bases from J; junction bases left unmatched: 5. The CDR3 totals 16 residues. Germline lookup yields CDR1 SGHTA and CDR2 FQGNSA. The CDR3 region is CASSYRLAGNTDTQYF. The CDR3 nucleotides are TGTGCCAGCAGCTACAGACTAGCGGGAAACACAGATACGCAGTATTTT.

There are a few counts of this clone. This chain joins TRBV5-1 and TRBJ2-5; possibly TRBD2 for D (5 bases). The CDR3 totals 14 residues. V shed 2 bases and J shed 4 bases, with 12 bases lying between them. Germline V CDR1 and CDR2: SGHRS, YFSETQ. CDR3 nucleotides: TGCGCCAGCAGCTTCCTAGCACTGCGAGAGACCCAGTACTTC. It codes for CASSFLALRETQYF. The full variable domain, in which reference TRBV5-1 and TRBJ2-5 provide the parts outside the CDR3, is KAGVTQTPRYLIKTRGQQVTLSCSPISGHRSVSWYQQTPGQGLQFLFEYFSETQRNKGNFPGRFSGRQFSNSRSEMNVSTLELGDSALYLCASSFLALRETQYFGPGTRLLVL.

This clone occurred a few times. The V call is TRBV20-1, the J call TRBJ2-7; D is uncertain. V was pared by 2 bases and J by 6 bases, with 8 bases between. The CDR3 has 11 residues. CDR1 and CDR2 from the germline V gene are DFQATT and SNEGSKA (reference sequence). The CDR3 loop reads CSARKQAEQYF. In DNA form, the CDR3 reads TGCAGTGCTAGAAAGCAGGCCGAGCAGTACTTC.

The J gene is TRBJ2-7, the V gene TRBV7-8; 8 bases fit TRBD2. The CDR3 runs 15 residues. The ends lost 6 bases at V and 2 bases at J; junction bases unmatched: 9. The germline V gene encodes CDR1 SGHVS and CDR2 FQNEAQ. The CDR3 nucleotides read TGTGCCAGCAGACTTAGCGGGACACTCCCCTACGAGCAGTACTTC. This sequence encodes CASRLSGTLPYEQYF. Looking up the rest from reference TRBV7-8 and TRBJ2-7 gives the full variable domain: GAGVSQSPRYKVAKRGQDVALRCDPISGHVSLFWYQQALGQGPEFLTYFQNEAQLDKSGLPSDRFFAERPEGSVSTLKIQRTQQEDSAVYLCASRLSGTLPYEQYFGPGTRLTVT.

This chain connects TRBV5-4 to TRBJ2-7, with a possible D match to TRBD2 (5 bases). Trimming took off 2 bases at V and 5 bases at J, with 17 bases between the two ends. Germline V gene sequence: CDR1 SGHNT, CDR2 YYREEE (reference sequence). The CDR3 contains 15 residues. The CDR3 protein is CASSFTREPGDEQYF. The CDR3 DNA reads as TGTGCCAGCAGCTTTACGAGGGAGCCCGGCGACGAGCAGTACTTC.

V usage is TRBV11-2 and J usage is TRBJ2-4; a weak D match, TRBD2 (5 bases). From germline, CDR1 is SGHAT and CDR2 FQNNGV. V gave up 1 base and J gave up 7 bases, with 8 bases separating them. The CDR3 length is 13 residues. CDR3 sequence (DNA): TGTGCCAGCAGCTTAGGACGGGATAACATTCAGTACTTC. Translating gives CASSLGRDNIQYF.

Only a few counts were recorded for this clone. The genes are TRBV7-9 and TRBJ2-1; D gene ambiguous. The germline V gene encodes CDR1 SEHNR and CDR2 FQNEAQ (reference sequence). CDR3 length: 13 residues. V was shortened by 5 bases and J by 5 bases, with 10 bases between the two germline ends. Here the CDR3 reads CASSHDAHNEQFF. In DNA, the CDR3 is TGTGCCAGCAGCCATGATGCACACAATGAGCAGTTCTTC.

The chain has TRBV7-2 and TRBJ2-7; D ambiguous. The CDR3 spans 16 residues. Germline V gene sequence: CDR1 SGHTA, CDR2 FQGNSA. Trimming stripped 1 base from V and 3 bases from J, with 16 bases between. The CDR3 protein is CASSLVGLPFGYEQYF. The CDR3, as DNA: TGTGCCAGCAGCTTAGTCGGGCTCCCCTTTGGCTACGAGCAGTACTTC. Using reference TRBV7-2 and TRBJ2-7 for the parts outside the CDR3, the full variable domain is GAGVSQSPSNKVTEKGKDVELRCDPISGHTALYWYRQSLGQGLEFLIYFQGNSAPDKSGLPSDRFSAERTGGSVSTLTIQRTQQEDSAVYLCASSLVGLPFGYEQYFGPGTRLTVT.

This clone was recorded many times. The chain is built from TRBV7-2 and TRBJ2-5, with TRBD1 as a possible D gene (5 bases). The germline V and J ends were trimmed by 2 bases and 2 bases, with 9 bases remaining between them. CDR1 and CDR2 (germline): SGHTA, FQGNSA. The CDR3 extends over 14 amino acids. The CDR3 DNA reads as TGTGCCAGCAGCTTATCAAGGGGACAAGAGACCCAGTACTTC. Amino acid sequence: CASSLSRGQETQYF.

This clone was found a few times. The rearrangement joins TRBV5-5 to TRBJ2-1, with D possibly matching TRBD2 (6 bases). The V end lost 0 bases, the J end lost 10 bases, and 23 bases lay between the germline ends. CDR3 length: 17 residues. CDR1 SGHKS and CDR2 YYEKEE come from the germline V gene (reference sequence). In DNA form, the CDR3 reads TGTGCCAGCAGCTTGGAGTGGGACTTGTTAATTTTGCGGGAGCAGTTCTTC. Translated: CASSLEWDLLILREQFF.

This clone has at least ten counts. V and J are TRBV25-1 and TRBJ1-5; no firm D call. The germline CDR1 and CDR2 sequences are MGHDK and SYGVNS. V gave up 5 bases and J gave up 5 bases, with 10 bases separating them. This CDR3 comprises 13 residues. The CDR3 DNA is TGTGCCAGCAGTTCACAAGTTGATCAGCCCCAGCATTTT. This sequence encodes CASSSQVDQPQHF.

This clone occurred many times. The rearrangement links TRBV29-1 to TRBJ1-1; 7 bases line up with TRBD1. Germline V gives CDR1 SQVTM, CDR2 ANQGSEA. Losses at the gene ends were 7 bases for V and 3 bases for J; bases not matched to a gene: 8. The CDR3 extends over 13 amino acids. The CDR3 loop reads CSAEGAADTEAFF. The CDR3 bases are TGCAGCGCTGAGGGGGCAGCGGACACTGAAGCTTTCTTT.

This clone has a count of ten or more. The chain carries TRBV30 and TRBJ2-4; 14 nucleotides match TRBD2. CDR3 length equals 15 residues. CDR1 GTSNPN and CDR2 SVGIG come from the germline V gene (reference sequence). V trimming: 5 bases; J trimming: 6 bases; junction bases outside the gene matches: 6. The CDR3 protein is CAWGTSGSLVNIQYF. CDR3 DNA: TGTGCCTGGGGGACTAGCGGGAGTCTGGTAAACATTCAGTACTTC. The whole variable domain, remainder taken from reference TRBV30 and TRBJ2-4, is SQTIHQWPATLVQPVGSPLSLECTVEGTSNPNLYWYRQAAGRGLQLLFYSVGIGQISSEVPQNLSASRPQDRQFILSSKKLLLSDSGFYLCAWGTSGSLVNIQYFGAGTRLSVL.

In this sample, this clone turned up a few times. This specimen includes other DNA sequences encoding the same CDR3. The V and J genes are TRBV7-2 and TRBJ2-7; D remains ambiguous. The CDR3 runs 14 residues. Trimming left V 1 base short and J 2 bases short, with 9 bases between. CDR1 is SGHTA, CDR2 FQGNSA, per germline. Here the CDR3 reads CASSLEQGAYEQYF. The CDR3 nucleotides read TGTGCCAGCAGCTTAGAGCAAGGTGCCTACGAGCAGTACTTC.

The chain joins TRBV7-6 to TRBJ2-3; the match to TRBD2 covers 8 bases. The V gene's germline CDR1 is SGHVS and CDR2 FNYEAQ. The CDR3 is 14 amino acids. V shed 5 bases and J 5 bases; nucleotides not matched to a gene: 6. CDR3 in DNA: TGTGCCAGCAGCCGGACTAGCCCCTTAGATACGCAGTATTTT. Translation: CASSRTSPLDTQYF.

This clone was counted ten times or more. The chain joins TRBV4-1 to TRBJ2-1, with unresolved D. CDR1 and CDR2 (germline): MGHRA, YSYEKL. Trimming stripped 4 bases from V and 9 bases from J, with 13 bases between. The CDR3 spans 13 residues. For the CDR3, the DNA is TGCGCCAGCAGCCCCGGTTTGTACGGTGAGCAGTTCTTC. It translates to CASSPGLYGEQFF.

This clone was picked up a small number of times. The CDR3 region is CASSPTGRETQYF. In DNA form, the CDR3 reads TGCGCCAGCAGCCCGACAGGGAGAGAGACCCAGTACTTC. The chain employs TRBV4-3 and TRBJ2-5, with 7 bases aligning to TRBD1. The germline CDR1 and CDR2 sequences are LGHNA and YSLEER. The CDR3 consists of 13 residues. After removal of 4 bases from V and 4 bases from J, the junction contained 3 bases not matched to a gene.

The V call is TRBV19, the J call TRBJ2-3; the match to TRBD2 covers 7 bases. CDR3 length: 13 residues. Germline loops: CDR1 LNHDA, CDR2 SQIVND (reference sequence). Trimming at V came to 6 bases and at J to 6 bases, leaving 6 bases not matched to a gene. CDR3: CASSGLVLDTQYF. The CDR3 coding sequence is TGTGCCAGTAGCGGACTAGTGCTGGATACGCAGTATTTT.

This clone occurred a few times. The CDR3: CASSENSGRAGYNEQFF. CDR3 DNA sequence: TGCGCCAGCAGCGAAAATAGCGGGAGGGCCGGCTACAATGAGCAGTTCTTC. This chain joins TRBV5-1 and TRBJ2-1, with TRBD2 matching over 11 bases. Losses at the gene ends were 4 bases for V and 3 bases for J; bases not matched to a gene: 9. The CDR3 is made up of 17 amino acids. Germline CDR1 is SGHRS and CDR2 is YFSETQ.

V usage is TRBV7-2 and J usage is TRBJ2-2; TRBD1 might be the D (6 bases). This CDR3 is built from 16 residues. In germline, CDR1 is SGHTA, CDR2 FQGNSA. V was trimmed by 0 bases and J by 1 base, leaving 9 bases between them. DNA of the CDR3: TGTGCCAGCAGCTTAGCTGGGACACAGAACACCGGGGAGCTGTTTTTT. Its protein product is CASSLAGTQNTGELFF.

The chain joins TRBV19 to TRBJ1-5, with D unclear. Germline CDR1 and CDR2: LNHDA and SQIVND (reference sequence). The CDR3 runs 16 residues. V lost 10 bases and J lost 0, with 19 bases in between. CDR3 region: CATRTADEYSNQPQHF. The CDR3, as DNA: TGTGCCACCCGCACGGCGGACGAATATAGCAATCAGCCCCAGCATTTT.

This clone was counted ten times or more. Written as DNA, the CDR3 is TGCGCCAGCAGCTTGGACTCTGGGGCCAACGTCCTGACTTTC. Translating it yields CASSLDSGANVLTF. The gene calls are TRBV5-1 and TRBJ2-6; D not certain. The germline V gene has CDR1 SGHRS and CDR2 YFSETQ. CDR3 size: 14 residues. The V gene lost 0 bases and the J gene lost 0 bases, with 1 base spanning the gap.

This chain connects TRBV4-2 to TRBJ2-7; D is possibly TRBD2 (7 bases). This CDR3 has 15 amino acids. The germline V gene has CDR1 LGHNA and CDR2 YNFKEQ. Trimming took 5 bases from V and 5 from J, leaving 19 bases between them. The CDR3 DNA reads as TGTGCCAGCAGCTTGGGGGGCGGGAGATCCCACGAGCAGTACTTC. Translated, it gives CASSLGGGRSHEQYF.

The table lists this clone with many counts. Distinct nucleotide sequences in the sample also encode this CDR3. The genes are TRBV2 and TRBJ1-2; weak D call: TRBD1 (5 bases). The CDR3 spans 12 residues. The germline CDR1 and CDR2 sequences are SNHLY and FYNNEI. Trimming removed 5 bases from V and 7 bases from J, with 11 bases in between. In nucleotides, the CDR3 is TGTGCCAGCAGTCAGGGAGGCGGTGGCTACACCTTC. Protein sequence: CASSQGGGGYTF.